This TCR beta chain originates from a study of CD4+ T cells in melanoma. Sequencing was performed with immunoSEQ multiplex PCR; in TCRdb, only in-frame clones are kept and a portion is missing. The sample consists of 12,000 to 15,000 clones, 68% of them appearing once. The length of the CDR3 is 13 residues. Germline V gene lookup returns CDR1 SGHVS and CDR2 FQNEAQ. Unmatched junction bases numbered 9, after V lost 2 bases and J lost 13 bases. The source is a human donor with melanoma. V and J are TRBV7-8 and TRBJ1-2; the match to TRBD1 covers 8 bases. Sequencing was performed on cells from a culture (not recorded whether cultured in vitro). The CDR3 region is CASSLFEGQALTF. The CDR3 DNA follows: TGTGCCAGCAGCTTATTTGAGGGACAGGCGCTCACCTTC.